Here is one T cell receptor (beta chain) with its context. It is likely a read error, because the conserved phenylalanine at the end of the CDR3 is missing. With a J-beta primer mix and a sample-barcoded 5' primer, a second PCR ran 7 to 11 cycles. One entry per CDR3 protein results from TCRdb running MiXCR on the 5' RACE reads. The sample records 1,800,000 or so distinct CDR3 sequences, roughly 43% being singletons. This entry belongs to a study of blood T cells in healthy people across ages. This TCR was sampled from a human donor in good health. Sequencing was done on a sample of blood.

The CDR3 loop reads CASSLGTGLFGYTV. DNA of the CDR3: TGTGCCAGCAGCTTAGGGACAGGGTTGTTTGGCTACACCGTC. The J gene is TRBJ1-2, the V gene TRBV7-2; 8 bases map to TRBD1. The V segment lost 1 base and the J segment 7 bases; nucleotides outside the gene matches: 5. This CDR3 region has 14 residues. Germline values: CDR1 SGHTA, CDR2 FQGNSA.